This is a list of T cell receptor beta chains from one sample in a study of blood T cell repertoires in COVID-19. Only in-frame clones appear in the TCRdb table, and some are missing; sequencing was by immunoSEQ multiplex PCR. The table records some 150,000 clones, more than 75% of them present only once. Sequencing was done on a sample of PBMCs or T cells enriched from blood (not recorded which). These receptors were obtained from a woman aged 25 to 45 with acute COVID-19. Each CDR3 is given with its conserved first and last residue. Fields, in order: V gene, clone size, J gene, D gene, CDR3 protein, CDR3 DNA. D genes are given only for firm matches. Size tells how often a clone was seen (once, few, many) or the class of an expanded clone, and some rows leave it out.

TRBV7-3	-	TRBJ2-1	TRBD1	CASSVKPTGTEQFF	TGTGCCAGCAGCGTAAAACCGACAGGGACCGAGCAGTTCTTC
TRBV7-3	-	TRBJ2-7	TRBD2	CASSLSLAGPSIHEQYF	TGTGCCAGCAGCTTAAGCCTAGCGGGCCCTTCGATCCACGAGCAGTACTTC
TRBV7-9	-	TRBJ1-1	-	CASSLMSADPRGAFF	TGTGCCAGCAGCTTGATGTCGGCGGACCCTCGAGGGGCTTTCTTT
TRBV5-1	-	TRBJ2-1	TRBD2	CASSPKGGLASAEQFF	TGCGCCAGCAGCCCAAAGGGCGGACTAGCCTCCGCTGAGCAGTTCTTC
TRBV11-3	-	TRBJ2-3	TRBD2	CASSTRLASDTQYF	TGTGCCAGCAGCACCCGACTAGCGTCAGATACGCAGTATTTT
TRBV24-1	-	TRBJ2-1	TRBD1	CATIGSSGTGTDEQFF	TGTGCCACCATTGGATCTTCCGGGACAGGAACCGATGAGCAGTTCTTC
TRBV28	-	TRBJ1-1	-	CASSSQGSGTEAFF	TGTGCCAGCAGTTCACAGGGTTCGGGCACTGAAGCTTTCTTT
TRBV7-9	once	TRBJ2-1	TRBD2	CASSLRISGSHNEQFF	TGTGCCAGCAGCTTGCGCATTAGCGGGAGCCACAATGAGCAGTTCTTC
TRBV29-1	-	TRBJ2-5	TRBD1	CSVDPLQGARETQYF	TGCAGCGTTGACCCATTACAGGGGGCGCGGGAGACCCAGTACTTC
TRBV7-2	-	TRBJ1-3	-	CASSPQGSGNTIYF	TGTGCCAGCAGCCCCCAGGGTTCAGGAAACACCATATATTTT
TRBV9	-	TRBJ2-7	TRBD1	CASSAGQGRGYEQYF	TGTGCCAGCAGCGCCGGACAGGGTAGAGGGTACGAGCAGTACTTC
TRBV4-1	-	TRBJ2-5	-	CASSQPSQGVKETQYF	TGCGCCAGCAGCCAACCCTCACAGGGAGTAAAAGAGACCCAGTACTTC
TRBV4-3	-	TRBJ2-5	TRBD2	CASSQVFPPTSGWADQETQYF	TGCGCCAGCAGCCAAGTATTTCCCCCCACTAGCGGGTGGGCGGACCAAGAGACCCAGTACTTC
TRBV6-6	-	TRBJ2-7	-	CASSIPQGPWYEQYF	TGTGCCAGCAGTATCCCCCAGGGCCCCTGGTACGAGCAGTACTTC
TRBV6-5	-	TRBJ1-5	-	CASSSVLHQPQHF	TGTGCCAGCAGTTCGGTTCTTCATCAGCCCCAGCATTTT
TRBV3-1/TRBV3-2	-	TRBJ2-1	-	CASSQAGLSEQFF	TGTGCCAGCAGCCAAGCGGGACTGAGTGAGCAGTTCTTC
TRBV2	-	TRBJ2-2	-	CASSNSQGLGGELFF	TGTGCCAGCAGTAATAGCCAGGGCCTAGGCGGGGAGCTGTTTTTT
TRBV2	-	TRBJ1-3	-	CASSEAGGSGNTIYF	TGTGCCAGCAGTGAAGCGGGGGGGTCTGGAAACACCATATATTTT
TRBV28	-	TRBJ2-2	-	CASRLSTVNTGELFF	TGTGCCAGCAGGCTGAGCACGGTGAACACCGGGGAGCTGTTTTTT
TRBV7-3	-	TRBJ2-1	TRBD1	CASSPYPTGTGGRDEQFF	TGTGCCAGCAGCCCATACCCCACCGGGACAGGGGGCCGGGATGAGCAGTTCTTC
TRBV30	-	TRBJ1-5	-	CAWRKGHSRQPQHF	TGTGCCTGGAGGAAGGGACACTCGCGTCAGCCCCAGCATTTT
TRBV28	-	TRBJ2-7	TRBD1	CASSPDRGFLYEQYF	TGTGCCAGCAGTCCGGACAGGGGATTTCTCTACGAGCAGTACTTC
TRBV2	-	TRBJ1-4	-	CASMGREGEKLFF	TGTGCCAGCATGGGCAGGGAAGGGGAAAAACTGTTTTTT
TRBV11-2	once	TRBJ2-5	-	CASSPNEETQYF	TGTGCCAGCAGCCCTAATGAGGAGACCCAGTACTTC
TRBV19	-	TRBJ2-3	TRBD2	CASSQTSGITDTQYF	TGTGCCAGTAGCCAGACTAGCGGGATCACAGATACGCAGTATTTT
TRBV30	once	TRBJ2-7	TRBD1	CAWNRGSYEQYF	TGTGCCTGGAACAGGGGATCCTACGAGCAGTACTTC
TRBV2	-	TRBJ2-1	-	CASSEQGLGNEQFF	TGTGCCAGCAGTGAACAGGGATTAGGGAATGAGCAGTTCTTC
TRBV28	-	TRBJ1-4	-	CASSGALNEKLFF	TGTGCCAGCAGTGGAGCCCTTAATGAAAAACTGTTTTTT
TRBV6-5	-	TRBJ2-2	-	CASSYSIRGGELFF	TGTGCCAGCAGTTACTCGATCAGAGGGGGGGAGCTGTTTTTT
TRBV28	-	TRBJ2-5	-	CASTLYGRGWETQYF	TGTGCCAGCACCCTTTACGGGAGAGGGTGGGAGACCCAGTACTTC
TRBV5-4	-	TRBJ2-7	-	CASSLIGREQGKEQYF	TGTGCCAGCAGCTTAATCGGCAGGGAACAGGGAAAGGAGCAGTACTTC
TRBV28	-	TRBJ2-7	-	CASSYPVGEYEQYF	TGTGCCAGCAGTTATCCGGTCGGGGAATACGAGCAGTACTTC
TRBV6-5	-	TRBJ1-1	-	CASSYSAGMNTEAFF	TGTGCCAGCAGTTACTCCGCGGGGATGAACACTGAAGCTTTCTTT
TRBV19	-	TRBJ1-6	-	CASRDWAAAGDNSPLHF	TGTGCCAGTAGGGACTGGGCAGCCGCCGGAGATAATTCACCCCTCCACTTT
TRBV7-9	-	TRBJ1-5	TRBD1	CASSLGTGDTQPQHF	TGTGCCAGCAGCTTAGGGACAGGGGATACTCAGCCCCAGCATTTT
TRBV19	-	TRBJ2-2	-	CASSISGANTGELFF	TGTGCCAGTAGTATCTCCGGAGCGAACACCGGGGAGCTGTTTTTT
TRBV10-2	-	TRBJ2-7	-	CASSWGEEQYF	TGCGCCAGCAGTTGGGGGGAAGAGCAGTACTTC
TRBV5-1	-	TRBJ1-2	TRBD1	CASSLGQGTYGYTF	TGCGCCAGCAGCTTGGGACAGGGGACCTATGGCTACACCTTC
TRBV6-1	-	TRBJ2-3	-	CASSEVDTDTQYF	TGTGCCAGCAGTGAAGTAGACACAGATACGCAGTATTTT
TRBV10-3	-	TRBJ2-3	-	CAISGRGYGDTQYF	TGTGCCATCTCAGGCAGGGGATATGGAGATACGCAGTATTTT
TRBV6-1	-	TRBJ2-1	TRBD1	CASSEAARGRWISRLNEQFF	TGTGCCAGCAGTGAAGCCGCCAGGGGGCGATGGATTTCACGCCTCAATGAGCAGTTCTTC
TRBV5-1	once	TRBJ2-5	TRBD1	CASSPGDRGGQETQYF	TGCGCCAGCAGCCCGGGGGACAGGGGAGGCCAAGAGACCCAGTACTTC
TRBV7-9	-	TRBJ1-1	-	CASSTQGSTEAFF	TGTGCCAGCAGCACCCAGGGTTCCACTGAAGCTTTCTTT
TRBV30	-	TRBJ1-6	TRBD1	CAWKLPGTGDSPLHF	TGTGCCTGGAAGCTTCCCGGGACAGGGGATTCACCCCTCCACTTT
TRBV12-3/TRBV12-4	-	TRBJ2-2	-	CASSLIVGELFF	TGTGCCAGCAGTTTGATAGTCGGGGAGCTGTTTTTT
TRBV27	-	TRBJ1-5	TRBD1	CASSSPSGTGVGPQHF	TGTGCCAGCAGTTCACCTTCCGGGACAGGCGTCGGGCCCCAGCATTTT
TRBV10-3	-	TRBJ2-7	-	CAISLDSYEQYF	TGTGCCATCAGCCTGGACAGCTACGAGCAGTACTTC
TRBV19	-	TRBJ1-5	TRBD1	CARRDRGRIQPQHF	TGTGCCAGGAGGGACAGGGGGCGGATCCAGCCCCAGCATTTT
TRBV19	-	TRBJ1-5	TRBD1	CASSMQGVGQPQHF	TGTGCCAGTAGTATGCAGGGGGTGGGTCAGCCCCAGCATTTT
TRBV6-5	-	TRBJ1-2	-	CASSLTSGERGYTF	TGTGCCAGCAGCCTTACCTCCGGGGAGAGGGGCTACACCTTC
TRBV19	-	TRBJ1-6	-	CASSIPLRRGNSPLHF	TGTGCCAGTAGTATACCCCTCCGGCGGGGCAATTCACCCCTCCACTTT